This T cell receptor (beta chain) stems from a study of T cell repertoires in cytomegalovirus infection. Study information: Matching HLA type, along with CMV infection, was indicated by public TCR beta signatures. General observations from the study: HLA-C-restricted CMV-specific TCR beta clonotypes were dominant in the ex vivo response. Public TCR beta family frequency separated CMV-and-HLA carriers, including in an independent cohort.

Trimming at V came to 3 bases and at J to 2 bases, leaving 8 bases not matched to a gene. This CDR3 has 16 amino acids. Germline assignment: CDR1 SGHVS and CDR2 FQNEAQ. MiXCR, applied by TCRdb to the reads, yields one record per CDR3 protein. The data show about 97,000 distinct CDR3 sequences, 16% seen once. The table lists this clonotype with many counts. Its antigen remains unidentified. The sequence came from a human donor in good health (CMV status not recorded). Some clones in this sample may be carry-over from other donors' samples. Sequencing was carried out using PBMCs. V gene TRBV7-8 combines with J gene TRBJ1-2; 8 positions match TRBD1. The CDR3 reads CASSFRATGDNYGYTF. As DNA, the CDR3 is TGTGCCAGCAGCTTCCGGGCGACAGGGGACAACTATGGCTACACCTTC.